This T cell receptor beta chain was sequenced for a study of blood T cell repertoires in COVID-19. The ends lost 3 bases at V and 3 bases at J; junction bases unmatched: 2. The CDR3 contains 14 residues. Per the germline V gene, CDR1 is KGHSH and CDR2 is LQKENI. The table came from immunoSEQ multiplex PCR; TCRdb's copy has only in-frame clones and leaves some out. Of around 360,000 clones listed, about 88% are singletons. Participants, about 18 to 90 years old, spanned approximately 26 US areas. Clinical history as reported by participants underpinned cohort assignment. This clone has only one observation.

Sequenced input: PBMCs or T cells enriched from blood (not recorded which). The sequence derives from a young woman who had recovered from COVID-19. The V and J genes are TRBV18 and TRBJ2-3; 8 nucleotides match TRBD1. This chain's CDR3 is CASSPTGGTDTQYF. CDR3 coding DNA: TGTGCCAGCTCACCCACAGGGGGGACAGATACGCAGTATTTT.